One and the same sample provided the 15 T cell receptor beta chains below, sequenced in a study of T cell responses to AZD1222 COVID-19 vaccine. This table comes from immunoSEQ multiplex PCR, and its TCRdb copy is limited to in-frame clones, with some not included. The sample includes about 150,000 clones, over 90% seen only once; the top ten take 4.5% to 5.5%. Specimen: peripheral blood, collected on day 0 of AZD1222 vaccination. The origin of the receptors is an adult in good health.

V usage is TRBV14 and J usage is TRBJ1-1; D ambiguous. The CDR3 has 14 residues. Trimming took 4 bases from V and 4 from J, leaving 13 bases between them. Germline CDR1 SGHDN, CDR2 FVKESK. The CDR3 DNA sequence: TGTGCCAGCAGCCTCGGGGTAGGTTTCACTGAAGCTTTCTTT. It yields the protein CASSLGVGFTEAFF.

The V and J genes are TRBV19 and TRBJ1-2, with 7 bases that match TRBD1. The CDR3 is 18 residues long. Germline V CDR1 and CDR2: LNHDA, SQIVND (reference sequence). V lost 6 bases and J lost 2; bases outside the gene matches: 18. The CDR3 sequence is CASSLTGRGVAENYGYTF. The CDR3 nucleotides read TGTGCCAGTAGCCTGACAGGGAGAGGAGTGGCGGAGAACTATGGCTACACCTTC.

V gene TRBV7-9 combines with J gene TRBJ2-2; D is possibly TRBD2 (6 bases). The V and J ends lost 3 bases and 4 bases respectively, with 12 bases between them. The germline V gene has CDR1 SEHNR and CDR2 FQNEAQ (reference sequence). The length of the CDR3 is 15 residues. Here the CDR3 DNA reads TGTGCCAGCAGCTTGCGGAGGGGAGGCACCGGGGAGCTGTTTTTT. Translated, it gives CASSLRRGGTGELFF.

The chain uses TRBV24-1 and TRBJ2-1, with 8 bases fitting TRBD1. Germline CDR1 is KGHDR and CDR2 is SFDVKD. This CDR3 is 17 amino acids long. V lost 4 bases to trimming and J lost 8 bases; unmatched junction nucleotides: 15. DNA of the CDR3: TGTGCCACCAGTGACCCCCACGGGACAGGCCGAGGGCATGAGCAGTTCTTC. It yields the protein CATSDPHGTGRGHEQFF.

This clone was counted a few times. The rearrangement uses TRBV5-5 and TRBJ1-1; 8 positions agree with TRBD1. Germline CDR1 is SGHKS and CDR2 is YYEKEE (reference sequence). This CDR3 has 16 residues. With 0 bases clipped from V and 1 base from J, the junction kept 5 bases outside the gene matches. The CDR3 region is CASSLVARGPNTEAFF. The CDR3 DNA is TGTGCCAGCAGCTTGGTTGCCAGGGGGCCGAACACTGAAGCTTTCTTT. Full variable domain (rest looked up from reference TRBV5-5 and TRBJ1-1): DAGVTQSPTHLIKTRGQQVTLRCSPISGHKSVSWYQQVLGQGPQFIFQYYEKEERGRGNFPDRFSARQFPNYSSELNVNALLLGDSALYLCASSLVARGPNTEAFFGQGTRLTVV.

The CDR3 coding sequence is TGTGCCAGCAGCCAAGAAGGGGGCGCTGGTGGCTACACCTTC. Translation: CASSQEGGAGGYTF. The rearrangement links TRBV3-1 (or the pseudogene TRBV3-2) to TRBJ1-2, with 7 bases lining up with TRBD1. There are 14 residues in the CDR3. The germline gives CDR1 LGHDT, CDR2 YNNKEL (reference sequence). Trimming took 0 bases from V and 7 from J; bases not matched to a gene: 5.

This chain uses TRBV30 with TRBJ2-7; D is uncertain. The CDR3 length is 11 residues. Trimming removed 2 bases at V and 4 bases at J, with 6 bases between. In germline, CDR1 is GTSNPN, CDR2 SVGIG (reference sequence). The CDR3 spells CAWSLRYEQYF. The CDR3 coding sequence is TGTGCCTGGAGTCTAAGATACGAGCAGTACTTC.

This chain links TRBV6-5 with TRBJ2-2, with D tentatively TRBD2 (7 bases). Germline values: CDR1 MNHEY, CDR2 SVGAGI. V was trimmed by 4 bases and J by 0 bases, leaving 12 bases between them. This CDR3 is 16 amino acids long. CDR3: CASSWAGGPNTGELFF. CDR3 DNA sequence: TGTGCCAGCAGTTGGGCCGGGGGGCCGAACACCGGGGAGCTGTTTTTT.

This chain uses TRBV6-5 with TRBJ1-2; 9 bases line up with TRBD1. Trimming at V came to 4 bases and at J to 1 base, leaving 7 bases not matched to a gene. Per germline, CDR1 MNHEY and CDR2 SVGAGI. CDR3 length equals 16 residues. The CDR3 loop is CASSSLTGGNNYGYTF. The CDR3 DNA is TGTGCCAGCAGTTCCCTGACAGGGGGGAATAACTATGGCTACACCTTC.

The V gene is TRBV11-2, the J gene TRBJ1-2, with TRBD1 matching 9 bases. This CDR3 contains 14 residues. V was clipped by 5 bases and J by 6 bases; unmatched bases: 7. The germline V gene has CDR1 SGHAT and CDR2 FQNNGV. CDR3 sequence (DNA): TGTGCCAGCAGCAGTGACAGGGGGGTAGATGGCTACACCTTC. Amino acids: CASSSDRGVDGYTF. The variable domain in full, with the rest retrieved from reference TRBV11-2 and TRBJ1-2, is EAGVAQSPRYKIIEKRQSVAFWCNPISGHATLYWYQQILGQGPKLLIQFQNNGVVDDSQLPKDRFSAERLKGVDSTLKIQPAKLEDSAVYLCASSSDRGVDGYTFGSGTRLTVV.

V is TRBV2 and J is TRBJ2-7; D might be TRBD1 (5 bases). This CDR3 contains 13 residues. Trimming cost V 3 bases and J 7 bases, with 13 bases left between them. In germline, CDR1 is SNHLY, CDR2 FYNNEI. CDR3 DNA: TGTGCCAGCAGTGACAGGGCAGGGTGGGAGCAGTACTTC. Translation gives CASSDRAGWEQYF.

This chain uses TRBV5-1 with TRBJ1-1; TRBD1 matches at 8 bases. Germline assignment: CDR1 SGHRS and CDR2 YFSETQ. The CDR3 is 18 amino acids. V shed 0 bases, J shed 0 bases, and the junction held 10 bases outside the gene matches. Here the CDR3 reads CASSLVGQGYSLNTEAFF. The CDR3 DNA sequence: TGCGCCAGCAGCTTGGTAGGACAGGGATATTCATTGAACACTGAAGCTTTCTTT.

The chain uses TRBV7-2 and TRBJ2-2; TRBD2 might be the D (6 bases). Trimming removed 1 base at V and 0 bases at J, with 15 bases between. The CDR3 totals 18 residues. The germline CDR1 and CDR2 sequences are SGHTA and FQGNSA. The CDR3 nucleotides read TGTGCCAGCAGCTTAGTGGGTGGGAGGATCTCGAACACCGGGGAGCTGTTTTTT. Amino acids: CASSLVGGRISNTGELFF.

The gene calls are TRBV30 and TRBJ1-4, with D possibly being TRBD1 (6 bases). CDR3 length equals 12 residues. Trimming removed 5 bases at V and 5 bases at J, with 9 bases between. Germline V gene sequence: CDR1 GTSNPN, CDR2 SVGIG (reference sequence). The CDR3 reads CAWDRLNEKLFF. DNA of the CDR3: TGTGCCTGGGACAGGTTGAATGAAAAACTGTTTTTT.

The gene calls are TRBV5-1 and TRBJ1-4; possibly TRBD1 for D (5 bases). Trimming pared 5 bases from V and 6 bases from J, leaving 14 bases between. Germline-derived CDR1 and CDR2 are SGHRS and YFSETQ. CDR3 size: 14 residues. The chain's CDR3 is CASSAGTSDEKLFF. DNA for the CDR3: TGCGCCAGCAGTGCCGGGACTTCGGATGAAAAACTGTTTTTT.